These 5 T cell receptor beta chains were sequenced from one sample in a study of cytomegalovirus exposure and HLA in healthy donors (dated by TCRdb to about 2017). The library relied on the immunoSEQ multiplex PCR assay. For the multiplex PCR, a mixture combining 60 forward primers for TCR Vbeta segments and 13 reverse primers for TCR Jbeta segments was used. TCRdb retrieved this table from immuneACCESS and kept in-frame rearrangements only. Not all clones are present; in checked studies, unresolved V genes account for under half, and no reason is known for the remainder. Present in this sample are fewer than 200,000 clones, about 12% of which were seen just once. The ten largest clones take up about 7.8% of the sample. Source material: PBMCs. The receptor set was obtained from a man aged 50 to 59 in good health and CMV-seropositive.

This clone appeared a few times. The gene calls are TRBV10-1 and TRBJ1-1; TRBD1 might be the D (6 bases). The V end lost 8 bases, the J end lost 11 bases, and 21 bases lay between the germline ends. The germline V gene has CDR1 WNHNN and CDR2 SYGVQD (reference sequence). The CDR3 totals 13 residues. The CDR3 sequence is CASSQSGAQGAFF. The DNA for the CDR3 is TGCGCCAGCTCCCAGTCAGGGGCTCAGGGGGCTTTCTTT.

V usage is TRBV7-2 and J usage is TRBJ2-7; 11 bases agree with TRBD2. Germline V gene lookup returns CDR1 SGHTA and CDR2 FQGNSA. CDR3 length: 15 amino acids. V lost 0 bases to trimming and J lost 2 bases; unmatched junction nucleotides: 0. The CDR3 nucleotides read TGTGCCAGCAGCTTAGCTAGCGGGGGGGCCTACGAGCAGTACTTC. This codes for CASSLASGGAYEQYF.

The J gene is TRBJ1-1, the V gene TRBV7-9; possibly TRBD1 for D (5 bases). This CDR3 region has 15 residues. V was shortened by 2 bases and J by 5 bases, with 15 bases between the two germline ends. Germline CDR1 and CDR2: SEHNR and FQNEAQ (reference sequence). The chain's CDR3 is CASSLMGGKGTEAFF. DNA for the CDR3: TGTGCCAGCAGCTTAATGGGGGGAAAGGGGACTGAAGCTTTCTTT.

The CDR3 sequence is CASSEQGSGQPQHF. In DNA form, the CDR3 reads TGCGCCAGCAGCGAACAGGGATCGGGTCAGCCCCAGCATTTT. V is TRBV5-1 and J is TRBJ1-5; possibly TRBD1 for D (6 bases). Germline CDR1 and CDR2: SGHRS and YFSETQ. The germline V and J ends were trimmed by 4 bases and 6 bases, with 14 bases remaining between them. The CDR3 has 14 residues.

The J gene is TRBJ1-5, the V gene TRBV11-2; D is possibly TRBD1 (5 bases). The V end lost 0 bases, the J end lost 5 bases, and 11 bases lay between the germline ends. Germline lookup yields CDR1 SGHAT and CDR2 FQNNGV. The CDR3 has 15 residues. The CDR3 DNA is TGTGCCAGCAGCTTAGATGGCCAGGGTGATCAGCCCCAGCATTTT. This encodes CASSLDGQGDQPQHF.